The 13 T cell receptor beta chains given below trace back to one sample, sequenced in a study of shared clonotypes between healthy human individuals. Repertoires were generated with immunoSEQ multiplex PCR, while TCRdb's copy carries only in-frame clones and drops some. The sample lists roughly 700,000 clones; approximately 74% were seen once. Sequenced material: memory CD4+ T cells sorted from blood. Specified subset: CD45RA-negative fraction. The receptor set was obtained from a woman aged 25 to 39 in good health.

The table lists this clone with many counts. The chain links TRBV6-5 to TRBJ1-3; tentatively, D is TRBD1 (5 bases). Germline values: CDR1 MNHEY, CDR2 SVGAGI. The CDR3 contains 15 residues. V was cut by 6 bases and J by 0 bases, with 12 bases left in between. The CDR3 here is CASRPGLRSGNTIYF. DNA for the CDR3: TGTGCCAGCAGACCGGGACTCCGCTCTGGAAACACCATATATTTT.

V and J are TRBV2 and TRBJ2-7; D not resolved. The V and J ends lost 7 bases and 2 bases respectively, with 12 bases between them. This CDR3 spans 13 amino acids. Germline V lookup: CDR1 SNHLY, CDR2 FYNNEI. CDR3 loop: CASNSDGAYEQYF. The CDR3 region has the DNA TGTGCCAGCAACTCGGACGGAGCCTACGAGCAGTACTTC.

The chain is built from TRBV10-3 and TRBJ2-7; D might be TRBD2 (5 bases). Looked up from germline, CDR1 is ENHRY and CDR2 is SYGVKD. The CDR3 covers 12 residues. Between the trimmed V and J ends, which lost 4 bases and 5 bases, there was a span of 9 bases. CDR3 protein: CAISGSGNEQYF. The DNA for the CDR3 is TGTGCCATCAGTGGGTCCGGGAACGAGCAGTACTTC.

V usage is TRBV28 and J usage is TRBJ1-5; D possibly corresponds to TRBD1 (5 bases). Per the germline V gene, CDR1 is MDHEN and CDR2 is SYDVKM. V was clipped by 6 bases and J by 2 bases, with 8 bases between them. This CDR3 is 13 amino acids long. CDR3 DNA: TGTGCCAGCAGCAGGGACGGCAATCAGCCCCAGCATTTT. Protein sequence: CASSRDGNQPQHF. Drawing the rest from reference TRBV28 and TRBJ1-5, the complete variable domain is DVKVTQSSRYLVKRTGEKVFLECVQDMDHENMFWYRQDPGLGLRLIYFSYDVKMKEKGDIPEGYSVSREKKERFSLILESASTNQTSMYLCASSRDGNQPQHFGDGTRLSIL.

DNA of the CDR3: TGCGCCAGCAGCTTGGTGGGATCGGAGCAGTTCTTC. Protein sequence: CASSLVGSEQFF. The rearrangement joins TRBV5-1 to TRBJ2-1, with D hard to call. Trimming stripped 0 bases from V and 10 bases from J, with 8 bases between. This CDR3 contains 12 residues. Germline assignment: CDR1 SGHRS and CDR2 YFSETQ.

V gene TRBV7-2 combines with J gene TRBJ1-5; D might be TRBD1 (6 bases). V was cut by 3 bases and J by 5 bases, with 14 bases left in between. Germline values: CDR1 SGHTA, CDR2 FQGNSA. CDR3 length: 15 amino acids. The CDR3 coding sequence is TGTGCCAGCAGCTTCGGCGGACAGATAGATCAGCCCCAGCATTTT. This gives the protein CASSFGGQIDQPQHF.

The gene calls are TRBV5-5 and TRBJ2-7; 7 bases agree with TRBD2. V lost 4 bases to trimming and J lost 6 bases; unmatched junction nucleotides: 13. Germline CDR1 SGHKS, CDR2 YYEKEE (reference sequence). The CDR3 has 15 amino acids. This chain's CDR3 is CASSREAGYLREQYF. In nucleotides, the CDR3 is TGTGCCAGCAGCAGGGAAGCGGGGTACCTACGCGAGCAGTACTTC.

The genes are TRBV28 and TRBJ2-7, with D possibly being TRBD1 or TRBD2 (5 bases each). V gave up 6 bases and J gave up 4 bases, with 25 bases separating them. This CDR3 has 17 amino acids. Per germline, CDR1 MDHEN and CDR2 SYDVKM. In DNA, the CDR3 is TGTGCCAGCAGGGATGAGGGCAGGCGAGGGGTAGCATACGAGCAGTACTTC. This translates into CASRDEGRRGVAYEQYF.

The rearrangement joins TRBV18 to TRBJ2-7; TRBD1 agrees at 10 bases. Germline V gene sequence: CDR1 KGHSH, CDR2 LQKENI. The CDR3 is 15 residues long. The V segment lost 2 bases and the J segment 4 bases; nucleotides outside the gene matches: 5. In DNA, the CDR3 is TGTGCCAGCTCACCAACGGGACAGGGGATATACGAGCAGTACTTC. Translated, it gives CASSPTGQGIYEQYF.

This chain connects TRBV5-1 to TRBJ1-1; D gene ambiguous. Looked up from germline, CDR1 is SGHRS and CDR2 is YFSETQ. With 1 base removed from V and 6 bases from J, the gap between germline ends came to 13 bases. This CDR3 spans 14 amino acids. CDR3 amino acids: CASSLTVGNPEAFF. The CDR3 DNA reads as TGCGCCAGCAGCTTGACTGTAGGCAACCCTGAAGCTTTCTTT.

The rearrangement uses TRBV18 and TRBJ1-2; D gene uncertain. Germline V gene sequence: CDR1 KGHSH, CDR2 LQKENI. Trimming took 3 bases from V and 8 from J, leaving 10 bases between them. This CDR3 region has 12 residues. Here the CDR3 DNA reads TGTGCCAGCTCACCGGCGGGTTCCGGCTACACCTTC. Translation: CASSPAGSGYTF. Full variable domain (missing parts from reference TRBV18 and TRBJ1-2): NAGVMQNPRHLVRRRGQEARLRCSPMKGHSHVYWYRQLPEEGLKFMVYLQKENIIDESGMPKERFSAEFPKEGPSILRIQQVVRGDSAAYFCASSPAGSGYTFGSGTRLTVV.

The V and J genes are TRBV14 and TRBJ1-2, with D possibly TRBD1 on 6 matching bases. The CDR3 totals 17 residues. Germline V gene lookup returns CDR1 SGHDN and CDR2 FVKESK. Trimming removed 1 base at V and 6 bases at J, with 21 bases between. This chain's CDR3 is CASSQGLGQLFQDGYTF. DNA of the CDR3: TGTGCCAGCAGCCAAGGCCTGGGACAACTATTTCAGGATGGCTACACCTTC.

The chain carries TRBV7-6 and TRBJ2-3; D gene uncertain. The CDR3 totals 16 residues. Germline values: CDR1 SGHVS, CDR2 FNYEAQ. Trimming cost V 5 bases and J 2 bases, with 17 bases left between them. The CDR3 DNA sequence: TGTGCCAGCAGCAAACGGTCCAATACCTTCACAGATACGCAGTATTTT. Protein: CASSKRSNTFTDTQYF.